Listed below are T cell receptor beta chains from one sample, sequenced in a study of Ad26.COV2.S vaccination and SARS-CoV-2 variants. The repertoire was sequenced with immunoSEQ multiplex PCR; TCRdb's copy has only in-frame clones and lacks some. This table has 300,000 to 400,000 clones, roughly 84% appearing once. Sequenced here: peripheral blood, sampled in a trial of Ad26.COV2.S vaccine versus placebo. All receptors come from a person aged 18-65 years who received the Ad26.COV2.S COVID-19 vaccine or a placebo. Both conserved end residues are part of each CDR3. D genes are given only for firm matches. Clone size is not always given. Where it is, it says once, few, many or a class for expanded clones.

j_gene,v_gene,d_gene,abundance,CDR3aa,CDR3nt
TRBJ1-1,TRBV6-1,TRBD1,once,CASSEGDRGLLNTEAFF,TGTGCCAGCAGTGAAGGGGACAGGGGGCTACTTAACACTGAAGCTTTCTTT
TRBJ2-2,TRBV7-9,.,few,CASSRDKHTGELFF,TGTGCCAGCAGCCGGGACAAGCACACCGGGGAGCTGTTTTTT
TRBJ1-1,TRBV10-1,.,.,CASSEGWAGNTEAFF,TGCGCCAGCAGCGAGGGGTGGGCTGGGAACACTGAAGCTTTCTTT
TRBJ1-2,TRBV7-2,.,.,CASSTGYETYYGYTF,TGTGCCAGCAGTACAGGGTACGAGACCTACTATGGCTACACCTTC
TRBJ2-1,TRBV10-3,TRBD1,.,CAISDPAWTGRNRGEQFF,TGTGCCATCAGTGATCCAGCCTGGACAGGGCGAAATAGGGGTGAGCAGTTCTTC
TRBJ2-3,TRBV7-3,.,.,CASSSGVDTQYF,TGTGCCAGCAGCTCGGGGGTAGATACGCAGTATTTT
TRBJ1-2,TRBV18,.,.,CASSPSPDRYYGYTF,TGTGCCAGCTCACCAAGCCCCGACAGGTACTATGGCTACACCTTC
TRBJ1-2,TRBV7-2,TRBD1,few,CASSSEQGRGGYTF,TGTGCCAGCAGCTCAGAACAGGGGAGAGGTGGCTACACCTTC
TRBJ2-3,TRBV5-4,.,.,CASSLDIRVGGTDTQYF,TGTGCCAGCAGCTTGGATATTCGCGTAGGTGGAACAGATACGCAGTATTTT
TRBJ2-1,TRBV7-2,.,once,CASSSRSYNEQFF,TGTGCCAGCAGTAGTCGGTCCTACAATGAGCAGTTCTTC
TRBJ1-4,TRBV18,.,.,CASSPNVPGYNEKLFF,TGTGCCAGCTCACCTAACGTGCCAGGCTATAATGAAAAACTGTTTTTT
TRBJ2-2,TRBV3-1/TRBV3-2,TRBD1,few,CASRRTGATGELFF,TGTGCCAGCAGACGCACAGGGGCTACCGGGGAGCTGTTTTTT
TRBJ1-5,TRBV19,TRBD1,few,CAGGMTGGIEPQHF,TGTGCCGGAGGCATGACAGGGGGTATCGAGCCCCAGCATTTT
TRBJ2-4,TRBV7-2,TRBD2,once,CASSIKRTSGGAGNIQYF,TGTGCCAGCAGCATCAAGAGGACTAGCGGGGGGGCCGGGAACATTCAGTACTTC
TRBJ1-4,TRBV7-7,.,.,CASSLAGDGNEKLFF,TGTGCTAGCAGCTTAGCGGGGGACGGAAATGAAAAACTGTTTTTT
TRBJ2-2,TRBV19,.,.,CASRRLDSTGELFF,TGTGCCAGTAGACGTCTGGACAGCACCGGGGAGCTGTTTTTT
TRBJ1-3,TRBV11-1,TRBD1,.,CASTPDRDGNTIYF,TGTGCCAGCACCCCCGACAGGGACGGAAACACCATATATTTT
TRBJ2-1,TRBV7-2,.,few,CASSFLPGGGRQNEQFF,TGTGCCAGCAGCTTCCTCCCGGGTGGGGGGCGTCAAAATGAGCAGTTCTTC
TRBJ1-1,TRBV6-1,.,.,CASSEGLPASEAFF,TGTGCCAGCAGTGAAGGGCTCCCCGCATCCGAAGCTTTCTTT
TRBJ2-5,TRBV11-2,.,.,CASSLVTPRQQETQYF,TGTGCCAGCAGCTTAGTTACCCCCCGGCAGCAAGAGACCCAGTACTTC
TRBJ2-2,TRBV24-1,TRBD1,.,CATSDLTGDGELFF,TGTGCCACCAGTGATTTGACAGGGGACGGGGAGCTGTTTTTT
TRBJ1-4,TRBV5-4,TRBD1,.,CASSKTGGGNEKLFF,TGTGCCAGCAGCAAAACAGGGGGGGGTAATGAAAAACTGTTTTTT
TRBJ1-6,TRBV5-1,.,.,CASKPRELYNSPLHF,TGCGCCAGCAAACCCCGGGAATTATATAATTCACCCCTCCACTTT
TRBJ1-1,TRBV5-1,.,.,CASSTGGGRTEAFF,TGCGCCAGCAGCACCGGAGGCGGCAGGACTGAAGCTTTCTTT
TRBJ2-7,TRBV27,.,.,CARRRAGLGFYEQYF,TGTGCCCGAAGGAGAGCAGGGTTAGGGTTCTACGAGCAGTACTTC
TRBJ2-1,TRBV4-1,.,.,CASSQGLADNEQFF,TGCGCCAGCAGCCAAGGCTTAGCAGACAATGAGCAGTTCTTC
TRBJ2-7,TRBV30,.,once,CAWREPSPSRLYYEQYF,TGTGCCTGGAGAGAACCCTCTCCTAGCAGGTTGTATTACGAGCAGTACTTC
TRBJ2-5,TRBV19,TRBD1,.,CASSGTAQETQYF,TGTGCCAGTTCCGGGACAGCACAAGAGACCCAGTACTTC
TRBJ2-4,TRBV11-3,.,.,CASSLGTTSQRKNIQYF,TGTGCCAGCAGCTTAGGGACCACTTCTCAGAGGAAAAACATTCAGTACTTC
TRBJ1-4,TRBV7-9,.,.,CASSSIGTANEKLFF,TGTGCCAGCAGCTCAATCGGGACTGCGAACGAAAAACTGTTTTTT
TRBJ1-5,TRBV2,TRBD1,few,CASSPPWTGTPRPQHF,TGTGCCAGCAGTCCCCCTTGGACAGGGACCCCCCGGCCCCAGCATTTT
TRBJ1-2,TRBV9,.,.,CASSVEAGLGGYTF,TGTGCCAGCAGCGTAGAGGCCGGGCTAGGTGGCTACACCTTC